A single T cell receptor (beta chain) is shown here with its context. As yet, its antigen is unknown. The data are from a study of cytomegalovirus exposure and HLA in healthy donors. Findings and limits, study-wide: Earlier analysis yielded a pattern in which most TCR beta V segments were productive about 87% or about 30% of the time. Cytomegalovirus status was reportedly diagnosed by the classifier with high sensitivity and specificity.

Germline trimming cut 10 bases from V and 2 bases from J; bases unmatched to any gene: 6. This CDR3 has 14 amino acids. Per the germline V gene, CDR1 is SNHLY and CDR2 is FYNNEI. The PCR was carried out with 60 Vbeta primers and 13 Jbeta primers. Some clones are missing from TCRdb's copy, which holds only in-frame ones; the method was immunoSEQ multiplex PCR. Its table records about 96,000 clones. The chain uses TRBV2 and TRBJ2-7; 12 positions match TRBD1. The TCR sequence derives from a woman in her 30s in good health and CMV-seronegative. The specimen sequenced was PBMCs. The CDR3 DNA sequence: TGTGCCACGGGGACAGGGGGCGCGCCCTACGAGCAGTACTTC. Translating gives CATGTGGAPYEQYF.